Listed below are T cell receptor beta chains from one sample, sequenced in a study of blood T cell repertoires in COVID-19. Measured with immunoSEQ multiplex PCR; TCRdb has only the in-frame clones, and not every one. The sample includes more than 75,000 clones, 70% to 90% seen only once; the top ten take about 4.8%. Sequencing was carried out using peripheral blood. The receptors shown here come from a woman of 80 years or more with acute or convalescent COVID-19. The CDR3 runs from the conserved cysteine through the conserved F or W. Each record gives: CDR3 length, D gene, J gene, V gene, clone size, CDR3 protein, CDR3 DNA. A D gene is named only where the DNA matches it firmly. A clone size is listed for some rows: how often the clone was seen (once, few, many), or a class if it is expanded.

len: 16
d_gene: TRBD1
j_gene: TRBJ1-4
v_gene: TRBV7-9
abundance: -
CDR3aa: CASSLASATGDEKLFF
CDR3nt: TGTGCCAGCAGCTTAGCATCCGCGACAGGGGATGAAAAACTGTTTTTT

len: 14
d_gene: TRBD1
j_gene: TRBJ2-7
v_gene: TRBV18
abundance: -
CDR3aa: CASSHDRGSYEQYF
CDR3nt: TGTGCCAGCTCCCACGACAGGGGCTCCTACGAGCAGTACTTC

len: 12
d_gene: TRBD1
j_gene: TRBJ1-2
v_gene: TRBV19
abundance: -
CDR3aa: CATQGLSYGYTF
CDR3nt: TGTGCCACACAGGGGCTCTCCTATGGCTACACCTTC

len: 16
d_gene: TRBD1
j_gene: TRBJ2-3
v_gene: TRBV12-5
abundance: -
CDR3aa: CASGLRTGKGTDTQYF
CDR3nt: TGTGCTAGTGGTTTGAGGACAGGGAAGGGGACAGATACGCAGTATTTT

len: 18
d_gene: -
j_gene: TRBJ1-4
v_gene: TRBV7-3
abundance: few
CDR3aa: CASSFSNRGLRPTEKLFF
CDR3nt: TGTGCCAGCAGCTTTTCTAATAGGGGTCTACGACCAACAGAAAAACTGTTTTTT

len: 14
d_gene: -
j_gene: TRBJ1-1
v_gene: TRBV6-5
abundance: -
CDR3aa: CACQAAHLNTEAFF
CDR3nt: TGTGCTTGTCAGGCCGCCCATTTAAACACTGAAGCTTTCTTT

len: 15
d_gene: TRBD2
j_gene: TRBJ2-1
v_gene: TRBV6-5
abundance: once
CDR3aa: CASSSSSGGWGEQFF
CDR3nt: TGTGCCAGCTCATCAAGTAGCGGGGGGTGGGGTGAGCAGTTCTTC

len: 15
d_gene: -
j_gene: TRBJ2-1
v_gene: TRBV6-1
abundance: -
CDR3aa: CASSEVGLSYNEQFF
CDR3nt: TGTGCCAGCAGTGAAGTGGGACTCTCCTACAATGAGCAGTTCTTC

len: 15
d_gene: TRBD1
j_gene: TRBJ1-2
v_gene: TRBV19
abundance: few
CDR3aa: CASSTHRGSSYGYTF
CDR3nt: TGTGCCAGTAGTACACACAGGGGGTCTAGCTATGGCTACACCTTC

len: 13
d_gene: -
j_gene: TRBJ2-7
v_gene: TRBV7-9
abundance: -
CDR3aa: CASSPDSLREQYF
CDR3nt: TGTGCCAGCAGCCCTGACAGCCTACGGGAGCAGTACTTC

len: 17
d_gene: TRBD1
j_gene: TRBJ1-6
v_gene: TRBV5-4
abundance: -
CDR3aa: CASSLGGQGALGSPLHF
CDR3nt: TGTGCCAGCAGCTTGGGGGGACAGGGGGCGCTTGGGTCACCCCTCCACTTT

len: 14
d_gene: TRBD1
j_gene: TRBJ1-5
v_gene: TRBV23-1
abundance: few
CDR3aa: CASTQGQGGQPQHF
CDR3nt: TGCGCCAGCACCCAAGGACAGGGCGGTCAGCCCCAGCATTTT

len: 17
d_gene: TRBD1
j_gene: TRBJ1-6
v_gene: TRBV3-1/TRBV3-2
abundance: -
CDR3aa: CASSQEWGQGGYSPLHF
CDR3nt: TGTGCCAGCAGCCAAGAATGGGGACAGGGCGGGTATTCACCCCTCCACTTT

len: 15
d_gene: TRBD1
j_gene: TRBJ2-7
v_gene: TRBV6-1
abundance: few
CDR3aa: CASSEAWDRTYEQYF
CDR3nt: TGTGCCAGCAGTGAAGCTTGGGACAGGACCTACGAGCAGTACTTC

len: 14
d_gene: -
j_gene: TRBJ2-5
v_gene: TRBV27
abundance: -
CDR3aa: CASSRHGGFETQYF
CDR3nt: TGTGCCAGCAGTCGCCATGGGGGGTTTGAGACCCAGTACTTC

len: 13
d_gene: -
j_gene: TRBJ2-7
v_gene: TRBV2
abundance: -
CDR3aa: CASTKDTGGEQYF
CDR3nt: TGTGCCAGCACCAAGGACACCGGTGGGGAGCAGTACTTC

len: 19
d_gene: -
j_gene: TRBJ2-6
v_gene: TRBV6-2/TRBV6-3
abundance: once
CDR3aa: CASSSVRAGAPSGANVLTF
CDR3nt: TGTGCCAGCAGCTCCGTCCGGGCAGGGGCACCCTCTGGGGCCAACGTCCTGACTTTC

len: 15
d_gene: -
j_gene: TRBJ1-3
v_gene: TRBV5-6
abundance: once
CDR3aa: CASSQDRTTGNTIYF
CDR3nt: TGTGCCAGCAGTCAGGACAGAACCACTGGAAACACCATATATTTT

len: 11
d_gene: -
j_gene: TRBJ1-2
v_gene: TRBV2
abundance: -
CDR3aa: CASSDTARYTF
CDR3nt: TGTGCCAGCAGTGATACAGCCCGCTACACCTTC

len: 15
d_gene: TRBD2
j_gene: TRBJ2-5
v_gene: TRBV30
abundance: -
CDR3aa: CAWSPTGGGEETQYF
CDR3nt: TGTGCCTGGAGCCCGACGGGCGGGGGGGAAGAGACCCAGTACTTC

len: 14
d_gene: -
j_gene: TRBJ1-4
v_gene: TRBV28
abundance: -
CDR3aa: CATYEGVANEKLFF
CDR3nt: TGTGCCACCTACGAGGGAGTGGCTAATGAAAAACTGTTTTTT

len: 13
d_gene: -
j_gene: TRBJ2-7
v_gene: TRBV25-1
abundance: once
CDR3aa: CASSEPGVGEQYF
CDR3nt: TGTGCCAGCAGTGAACCAGGGGTGGGCGAGCAGTACTTC

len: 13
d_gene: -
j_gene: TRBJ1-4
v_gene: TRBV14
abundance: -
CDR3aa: CASSLIRGEKLFF
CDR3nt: TGTGCCAGCAGCTTAATCCGGGGTGAAAAACTGTTTTTT

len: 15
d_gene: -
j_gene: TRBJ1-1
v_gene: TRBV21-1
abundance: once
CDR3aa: CASRHPRGGVTEAFF
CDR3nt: TGTGCCAGCAGACATCCTCGGGGAGGGGTCACTGAAGCTTTCTTT